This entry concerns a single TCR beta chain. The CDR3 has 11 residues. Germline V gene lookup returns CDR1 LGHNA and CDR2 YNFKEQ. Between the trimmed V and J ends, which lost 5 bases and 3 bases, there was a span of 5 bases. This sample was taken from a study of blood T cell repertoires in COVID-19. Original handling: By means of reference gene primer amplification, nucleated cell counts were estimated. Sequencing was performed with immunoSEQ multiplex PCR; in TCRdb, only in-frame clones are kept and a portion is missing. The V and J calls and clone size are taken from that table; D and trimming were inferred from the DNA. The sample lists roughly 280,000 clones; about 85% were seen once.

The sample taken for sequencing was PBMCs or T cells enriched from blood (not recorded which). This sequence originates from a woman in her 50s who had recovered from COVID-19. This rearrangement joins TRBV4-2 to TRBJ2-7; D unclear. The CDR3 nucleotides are TGTGCCAGCAGCGACAACTACGAGCAGTACTTC. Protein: CASSDNYEQYF.